A single sample is the source of the 23 T cell receptor beta chains below, sequenced in a study of CD8+ T cells in alopecia areata. Extraction and reverse transcription of RNA yielded cDNA as the sequencing template. Sequencing was performed with immunoSEQ multiplex PCR; in TCRdb, only in-frame clones are kept and a portion is missing. This repertoire shows roughly 280,000 clones, around 64% found once; its top ten account for about 0.88%. Noted treatment: oral pan-JAK inhibitor, 5-10 mg twice daily. The sequencing used CD4+ T cells sorted from blood, collected around week 53, from a patient treated with tofacitinib. These receptors were obtained from a human donor with alopecia areata.

This chain uses TRBV11-2 with TRBJ2-3; D uncertain. Trimming pared 4 bases from V and 2 bases from J, leaving 10 bases between. The CDR3 is 14 residues long. CDR1 is SGHAT and CDR2 is FQNNGV in the germline V gene. The CDR3 sequence is CASSSGGTTDTQYF. The CDR3 coding sequence is TGTGCCAGCAGCTCCGGCGGCACCACAGATACGCAGTATTTT.

V gene TRBV18 combines with J gene TRBJ1-5, with D unclear. In germline, CDR1 is KGHSH, CDR2 LQKENI. Trimming left V 3 bases short and J 5 bases short, with 8 bases between. The length of the CDR3 is 13 residues. The CDR3 region has the DNA TGTGCCAGCTCACCCGACATCTATCAGCCCCAGCATTTT. Residues: CASSPDIYQPQHF.

The rearrangement links TRBV2 to TRBJ2-5; D tentatively fits TRBD1 or TRBD2 (5 bases each). Trimming shortened V by 4 bases and J by 1 base, and 13 bases separated the two germline ends. This CDR3 spans 15 amino acids. From germline, CDR1 is SNHLY and CDR2 FYNNEI. The CDR3 protein is CASSAVWGSQETQYF. The CDR3, as DNA: TGTGCCAGCAGTGCAGTCTGGGGGAGCCAAGAGACCCAGTACTTC.

The chain links TRBV30 to TRBJ1-5; D is ambiguous. The CDR3 has 14 residues. Trimming took off 0 bases at V and 3 bases at J, with 9 bases between the two ends. CDR1 GTSNPN and CDR2 SVGIG come from the germline V gene (reference sequence). CDR3 residues: CAWSVQGLNQPQHF. The DNA of the CDR3 is TGTGCCTGGAGTGTTCAAGGCCTCAATCAGCCCCAGCATTTT.

The chain employs TRBV5-6 and TRBJ2-1, with no clear D. The V end was cut by 2 bases, the J end by 8 bases, with 8 bases between. The germline V gene encodes CDR1 SGHDT and CDR2 YYEEEE. The CDR3 is 12 amino acids. CDR3 bases: TGTGCCAGCAGCTTTGTTTACGATGAGCAGTTCTTC. The encoded protein is CASSFVYDEQFF.

V usage is TRBV7-2 and J usage is TRBJ2-3; TRBD2 matches at 7 bases. The germline V gene has CDR1 SGHTA and CDR2 FQGNSA. J lost 2 bases, V lost 5 bases, and 10 bases had no gene match. There are 16 residues in the CDR3. The CDR3 loop reads CASSLLGAGNTDTQYF. CDR3 DNA sequence: TGTGCCAGCAGCCTCCTAGGAGCGGGGAACACAGATACGCAGTATTTT.

This rearrangement joins TRBV7-9 to TRBJ2-7; TRBD2 matches 9 bases. The CDR3 contains 15 residues. Trimming took 5 bases from V and 2 from J; bases not matched to a gene: 7. The V gene's germline CDR1 is SEHNR and CDR2 FQNEAQ (reference sequence). The CDR3 sequence: CASSTASGATYEQYF. Written as DNA, the CDR3 is TGTGCCAGCAGCACCGCTAGCGGGGCCACCTACGAGCAGTACTTC.

The chain couples TRBV29-1 to TRBJ1-1; 9 bases map to TRBD1. This CDR3 contains 13 residues. Trimming at V came to 6 bases and at J to 0 bases, leaving 2 bases not matched to a gene. CDR1 is SQVTM, CDR2 ANQGSEA, per germline. The CDR3 here is CSVGDRVNTEAFF. The CDR3 DNA reads TGCAGCGTGGGGGACAGGGTGAACACTGAAGCTTTCTTT.

The chain uses TRBV11-1 and TRBJ2-1; D possibly corresponds to TRBD2 (6 bases). The V and J ends lost 5 bases and 0 bases respectively, with 14 bases between them. CDR3 length: 16 residues. Germline CDR1 SGHAT, CDR2 FQDESV (reference sequence). The CDR3 DNA follows: TGTGCCAGCAGCCGGGGACTTCTGAGCTCCTACAATGAGCAGTTCTTC. As protein: CASSRGLLSSYNEQFF.

This chain links TRBV5-1 with TRBJ2-5; 9 bases align to TRBD1. V lost 2 bases and J lost 4; bases outside the gene matches: 3. The length of the CDR3 is 14 residues. Germline loops: CDR1 SGHRS, CDR2 YFSETQ. The CDR3 protein is CASSLTGGAETQYF. The CDR3 DNA is TGCGCCAGCAGCTTAACAGGGGGCGCAGAGACCCAGTACTTC.

This chain uses TRBV10-3 with TRBJ2-5, with D possibly TRBD1 on 5 matching bases. Germline V gene sequence: CDR1 ENHRY, CDR2 SYGVKD. V was pared by 4 bases and J by 0 bases, with 6 bases between. This CDR3 contains 13 residues. The CDR3 DNA is TGTGCCATCAGTGGACAGCACCAAGAGACCCAGTACTTC. It is translated as CAISGQHQETQYF.

This clone was detected a few times. This chain connects TRBV29-1 to TRBJ1-1; D is unclear. V shed 5 bases and J shed 2 bases, with 9 bases lying between them. CDR1 is SQVTM, CDR2 ANQGSEA, per germline. The CDR3 is 12 amino acids. The CDR3 nucleotides read TGCAGCGTTTTGGCCGGTAACACTGAAGCTTTCTTT. Translation: CSVLAGNTEAFF. Complete variable domain (other parts from reference TRBV29-1 and TRBJ1-1): SAVISQKPSRDICQRGTSLTIQCQVDSQVTMMFWYRQQPGQSLTLIATANQGSEATYESGFVIDKFPISRPNLTFSTLTVSNMSPEDSSIYLCSVLAGNTEAFFGQGTRLTVV.

This clone was seen more than once but under ten times. The chain couples TRBV7-6 to TRBJ2-7, with D possibly matching TRBD1 (7 bases). The length of the CDR3 is 15 residues. V lost 5 bases and J 5 bases, leaving 19 bases between the germline ends. The germline CDR1 and CDR2 sequences are SGHVS and FNYEAQ. In DNA, the CDR3 is TGTGCCAGCAGCGGACAGACAGGGTCTAGCGACGAGCAGTACTTC. Amino acids: CASSGQTGSSDEQYF.

Here the CDR3 reads CASNTLSGYTF. The CDR3 DNA sequence: TGTGCCAGCAACACCCTGAGTGGCTACACCTTC. The rearrangement uses TRBV11-3 and TRBJ1-2; D not resolved. Germline V lookup: CDR1 SGHNT, CDR2 YENEEA. There are 11 residues in the CDR3. With 7 bases removed from V and 7 bases from J, the gap between germline ends came to 10 bases.

The chain has TRBV30 and TRBJ2-1, with D possibly being TRBD1 or TRBD2 (6 bases each). The CDR3 contains 16 residues. The V and J ends lost 6 bases and 4 bases respectively, with 22 bases between them. CDR1 is GTSNPN, CDR2 SVGIG, per germline (reference sequence). This CDR3 reads CACRGIPGQKYNEQFF. CDR3 nucleotide sequence: TGTGCCTGTCGCGGGATTCCGGGACAAAAATACAATGAGCAGTTCTTC.

This clone came up a few times. The V call is TRBV6-5, the J call TRBJ2-5; TRBD1 agrees at 8 bases. V was pared by 0 bases and J by 5 bases, with 2 bases of the junction left unmatched. Germline lookup yields CDR1 MNHEY and CDR2 SVGAGI. The CDR3 runs 14 residues. The DNA for the CDR3 is TGTGCCAGCAGTTACTCCCGGACAGGGGAGACCCAGTACTTC. Translation: CASSYSRTGETQYF.

The J gene is TRBJ2-1, the V gene TRBV4-3; D may be TRBD2 (6 bases). This CDR3 has 16 amino acids. Trimming took off 0 bases at V and 3 bases at J, with 12 bases between the two ends. Germline V CDR1 and CDR2: LGHNA, YSLEER. The CDR3 protein is CASSQERGHYYNEQFF. For the CDR3, the DNA is TGCGCCAGCAGCCAAGAGCGGGGCCACTACTACAATGAGCAGTTCTTC.

This clone turned up a few times. The CDR3 nucleotides read TGTGCCAGCAGCGAAACAGGGGGTTTTAGCACAGATACGCAGTATTTT. It yields the protein CASSETGGFSTDTQYF. This chain joins TRBV11-2 and TRBJ2-3, with 8 bases that match TRBD1. Germline values: CDR1 SGHAT, CDR2 FQNNGV. This CDR3 is built from 16 residues. The V gene end was trimmed by 5 bases and the J gene end by 0 bases; junction bases not matched to a gene: 7.

This rearrangement joins TRBV30 to TRBJ2-4, with a tentative D call TRBD1 (6 bases). CDR1 is GTSNPN and CDR2 is SVGIG in the germline V gene (reference sequence). The CDR3 runs to 13 residues. The V gene lost 3 bases and the J gene lost 6 bases, with 12 bases spanning the gap. The CDR3 bases are TGTGCCTGGAGGCCGTTGGACAGAAACATTCAGTACTTC. Protein product: CAWRPLDRNIQYF.

This clone was seen a handful of times. V is TRBV30 and J is TRBJ1-1; TRBD1 is a possible D gene (5 bases). The CDR3 runs to 14 residues. V was clipped by 0 bases and J by 1 base, with 9 bases between them. Germline-derived CDR1 and CDR2 are GTSNPN and SVGIG (reference sequence). The CDR3 reads CAWSVGRGNTEAFF. CDR3 in DNA: TGTGCCTGGAGTGTGGGAAGGGGGAACACTGAAGCTTTCTTT.

Points on this clone: Additional DNA sequences in this sample encode the identical CDR3. The chain has TRBV30 and TRBJ1-1; weak D call: TRBD1 (5 bases). The CDR3 covers 13 residues. Germline V gives CDR1 GTSNPN, CDR2 SVGIG (reference sequence). Trimming shortened V by 2 bases and J by 0 bases, and 7 bases separated the two germline ends. CDR3 region: CAWSRGLNTEAFF. For the CDR3, the DNA is TGTGCCTGGAGTCGGGGCCTGAACACTGAAGCTTTCTTT.

This clone was seen just once. This chain connects TRBV25-1 to TRBJ1-5; D gene uncertain. V lost 6 bases and J 1 base, leaving 10 bases between the germline ends. Germline V lookup: CDR1 MGHDK, CDR2 SYGVNS. The CDR3 totals 14 residues. This CDR3 is CASRGPTSNQPQHF. Here the CDR3 DNA reads TGTGCCAGCAGAGGACCGACGAGCAATCAGCCCCAGCATTTT. Full variable domain (missing parts from reference TRBV25-1 and TRBJ1-5): EADIYQTPRYLVIGTGKKITLECSQTMGHDKMYWYQQDPGMELHLIHYSYGVNSTEKGDLSSESTVSRIRTEHFPLTLESARPSHTSQYLCASRGPTSNQPQHFGDGTRLSIL.

This clone has only a few counts. The rearrangement links TRBV10-3 to TRBJ1-3, with D unclear. The CDR3 loop spans 15 amino acids. The V end lost 0 bases, the J end lost 0 bases, and 6 bases lay between the germline ends. CDR1 and CDR2 (germline): ENHRY, SYGVKD. In DNA, the CDR3 is TGTGCCATCAGTGAGTCCCCGAGCTCTGGAAACACCATATATTTT. Protein: CAISESPSSGNTIYF.